Listed here is a single T cell receptor (beta chain). Its antigen is undetermined. The CDR3 is made up of 16 amino acids. The V segment lost 0 bases and the J segment 5 bases; nucleotides outside the gene matches: 8. In germline, CDR1 is SGDLS, CDR2 YYNGEE. The data belong to a study of shared clonotypes between healthy human individuals. Study-level results: Blood was the sole source, and tissue repertoires probably differ.

Generated by immunoSEQ multiplex PCR, the TCRdb table keeps only in-frame clones and is missing some. Seen here are over a million clones, more than 95% observed once, and the top ten hold about 1%. The sample consisted of naive CD4+ T cells sorted from blood. Subset specified: CD45RA+ positively selected. The chain joins TRBV9 to TRBJ2-7, with TRBD2 identical over 10 bases. The source of this sequence is a man younger than 45 in good health. Here the CDR3 reads CASSVASGSSVHEQYF. CDR3 DNA sequence: TGTGCCAGCAGCGTAGCTAGCGGGAGTTCGGTCCACGAGCAGTACTTC.